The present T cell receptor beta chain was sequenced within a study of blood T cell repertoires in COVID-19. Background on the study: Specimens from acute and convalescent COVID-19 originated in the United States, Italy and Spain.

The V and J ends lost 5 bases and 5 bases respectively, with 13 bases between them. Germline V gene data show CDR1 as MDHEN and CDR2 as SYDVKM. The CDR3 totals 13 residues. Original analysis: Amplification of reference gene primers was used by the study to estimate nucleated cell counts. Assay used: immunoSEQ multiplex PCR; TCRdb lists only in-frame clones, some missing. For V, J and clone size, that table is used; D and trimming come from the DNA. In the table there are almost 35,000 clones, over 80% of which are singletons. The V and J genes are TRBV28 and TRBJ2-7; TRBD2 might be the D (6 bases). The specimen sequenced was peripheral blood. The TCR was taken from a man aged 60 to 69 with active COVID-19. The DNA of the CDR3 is TGTGCCAGCAGTCCCACGATAGCGGACGAGCAGTACTTC. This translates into CASSPTIADEQYF.